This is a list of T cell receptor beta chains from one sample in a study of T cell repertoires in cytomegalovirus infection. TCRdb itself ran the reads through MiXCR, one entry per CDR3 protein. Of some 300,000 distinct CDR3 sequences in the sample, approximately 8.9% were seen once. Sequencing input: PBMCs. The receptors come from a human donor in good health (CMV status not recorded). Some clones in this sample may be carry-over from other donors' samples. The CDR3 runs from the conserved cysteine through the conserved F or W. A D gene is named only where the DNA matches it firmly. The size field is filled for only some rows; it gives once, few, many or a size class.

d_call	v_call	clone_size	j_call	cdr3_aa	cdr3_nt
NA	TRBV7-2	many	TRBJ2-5	CASSPSTETQYF	TGTGCCAGCTCACCCTCGACGGAGACCCAGTACTTC
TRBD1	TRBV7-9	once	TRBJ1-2	CASSTDREQHYGYTF	TGTGCCAGCAGCACAGACAGGGAACAGCACTATGGCTACACCTTC
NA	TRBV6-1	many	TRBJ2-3	CASSYAPILAIWGDTQYF	TGTGCCAGCAGTTACGCGCCGATACTAGCAATTTGGGGAGATACGCAGTATTTT
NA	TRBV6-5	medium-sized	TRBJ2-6	CASSYRSGANVLTF	TGTGCCAGCAGTTACCGCTCTGGGGCCAACGTCCTGACTTTC
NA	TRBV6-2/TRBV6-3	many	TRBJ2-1	CASSQRHEQFF	TGTGCCAGCAGTCAAAGGCATGAGCAGTTCTTC
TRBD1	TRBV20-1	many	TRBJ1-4	CSAGLGQAATNEKLFF	TGCAGTGCTGGATTGGGACAGGCTGCAACTAATGAAAAACTGTTTTTT
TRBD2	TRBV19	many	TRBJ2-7	CASSPEGTSGVRNEQYF	TGTGCCAGTAGTCCTGAAGGGACTAGCGGGGTGAGGAACGAGCAGTACTTC
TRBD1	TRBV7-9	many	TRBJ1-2	CASSPRQGANYGYTF	TGTGCCAGCAGCCCAAGACAGGGGGCCAACTATGGCTACACCTTC
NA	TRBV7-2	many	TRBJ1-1	CASSRAWGEITEAFF	TGTGCCAGCAGCCGCGCTTGGGGGGAGATAACTGAAGCTTTCTTT
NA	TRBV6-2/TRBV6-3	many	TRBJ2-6	CATIHGQKLLVQSGANVLTF	TGTGCCACCATACACGGACAGAAGCTCCTCGTCCAATCTGGGGCCAACGTCCTGACTTTC
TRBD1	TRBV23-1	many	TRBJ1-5	CASSPSGTGTYISGNQPQHF	TGCGCCAGCAGTCCTTCCGGGACAGGGACCTACATTTCTGGCAATCAGCCCCAGCATTTT
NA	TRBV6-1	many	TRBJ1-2	CASWLGGGYTF	TGTGCCAGCTGGTTAGGGGGAGGCTACACCTTC
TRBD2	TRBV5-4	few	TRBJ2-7	CASSFIGTSAHEQYF	TGTGCCAGCAGCTTTATTGGGACTAGCGCCCACGAGCAGTACTTC
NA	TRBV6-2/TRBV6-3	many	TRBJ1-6	CATRVPNSPLHF	TGTGCCACCCGGGTCCCTAATTCACCCCTCCACTTT
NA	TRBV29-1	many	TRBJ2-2	CSVGEGGELFF	TGCAGCGTTGGTGAGGGGGGCGAGCTGTTTTTT
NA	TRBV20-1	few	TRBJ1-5	CSARYGEDQPQHF	TGCAGTGCTAGATATGGTGAGGATCAGCCCCAGCATTTT
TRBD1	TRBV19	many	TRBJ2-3	CASSIWAGGSGTDTQYF	TGTGCCAGTAGTATATGGGCAGGGGGCTCCGGAACAGATACGCAGTATTTT
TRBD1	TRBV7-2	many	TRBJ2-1	CASSLAGTDYNEQFF	TGTGCCAGCAGCTTAGCAGGGACAGATTACAATGAGCAGTTCTTC
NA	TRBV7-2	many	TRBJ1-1	CASSLEYWDTEAFF	TGTGCCAGCAGCTTAGAGTATTGGGATACTGAAGCTTTCTTT
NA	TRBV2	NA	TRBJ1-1	CASNLRGSTEAFF	TGTGCCAGCAATCTTAGAGGGTCCACTGAAGCTTTCTTT
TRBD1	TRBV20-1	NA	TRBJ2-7	CSAETGVYEQYF	TGCAGTGCTGAGACAGGGGTCTACGAGCAGTACTTC
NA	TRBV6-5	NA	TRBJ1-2	CASRDFGALGYTF	TGTGCCAGCCGGGACTTCGGAGCGTTAGGCTACACCTTC
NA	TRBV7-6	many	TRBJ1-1	CASSLAVQGNTEAFF	TGTGCCAGCAGCTTAGCCGTACAGGGAAACACTGAAGCTTTCTTT
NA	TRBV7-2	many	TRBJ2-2	CASSLATAITGELFF	TGTGCCAGCAGCTTAGCCACGGCGATCACCGGGGAGCTGTTTTTT
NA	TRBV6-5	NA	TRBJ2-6	CASSYGGARSGANVLTF	TGTGCCAGCAGTTACGGAGGCGCAAGGTCTGGGGCCAACGTCCTGACTTTC
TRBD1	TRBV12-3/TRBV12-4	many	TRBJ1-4	CASSRTGATNEKLFF	TGTGCCAGCAGTCGCACAGGGGCCACTAATGAAAAACTGTTTTTT
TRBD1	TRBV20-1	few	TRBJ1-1	CSARDIPHRGDTEAFF	TGCAGTGCTAGAGATATTCCCCACAGGGGCGACACTGAAGCTTTCTTT
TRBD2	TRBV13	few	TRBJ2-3	CASSLALAGGAFTDTQYF	TGTGCCAGCAGCCTAGCACTAGCGGGGGGGGCCTTCACAGATACGCAGTATTTT
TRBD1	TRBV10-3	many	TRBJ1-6	CAISQGATSYNSPLHF	TGTGCCATTTCACAGGGGGCGACGTCCTATAATTCACCCCTCCACTTT
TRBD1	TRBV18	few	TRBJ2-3	CASSPTFGQGPTDTQYF	TGTGCCAGCTCACCCACTTTCGGACAGGGGCCCACAGATACGCAGTATTTT
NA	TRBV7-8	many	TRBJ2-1	CASSLAPPPNEQFF	TGTGCCAGCAGCTTAGCTCCCCCCCCTAATGAGCAGTTCTTC
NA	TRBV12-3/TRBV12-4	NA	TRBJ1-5	CASSFLSNQPQHF	TGTGCCAGCAGTTTCCTTAGCAATCAGCCCCAGCATTTT
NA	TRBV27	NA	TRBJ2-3	CASSFKRGTDTQYF	TGTGCCAGCAGTTTTAAGAGGGGTACAGATACGCAGTATTTT
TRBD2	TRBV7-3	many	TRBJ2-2	CASSLLAGAPTNTGELFF	TGTGCCAGCAGCTTACTAGCGGGGGCTCCAACGAACACCGGGGAGCTGTTTTTT
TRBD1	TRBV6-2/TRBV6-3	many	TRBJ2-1	CASSLDRHRGYNEQFF	TGTGCCAGCAGTTTAGATCGGCACAGGGGATACAATGAGCAGTTCTTC
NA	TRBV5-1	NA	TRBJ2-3	CASSFAGPSTDTQYF	TGCGCCAGCAGCTTTGCGGGGCCTAGCACAGATACGCAGTATTTT
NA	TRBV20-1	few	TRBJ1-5	CSAREGGFRNQPQHF	TGCAGTGCTAGAGAGGGAGGGTTCCGCAATCAGCCCCAGCATTTT
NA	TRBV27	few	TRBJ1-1	CASSFLGRDTEAFF	TGTGCCAGCAGTTTTCTGGGGAGGGACACTGAAGCTTTCTTT
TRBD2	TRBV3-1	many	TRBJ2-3	CASSQGTRTDTQYF	TGTGCCAGCAGCCAAGGGACTAGGACAGATACGCAGTATTTT
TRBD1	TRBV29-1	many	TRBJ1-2	CSVEVTQGVYGYTF	TGCAGCGTTGAGGTTACACAGGGGGTCTATGGCTACACCTTC
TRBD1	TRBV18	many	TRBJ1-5	CASSPGQGVGNQPQHF	TGTGCCAGCTCACCGGGGCAGGGGGTGGGCAATCAGCCCCAGCATTTT
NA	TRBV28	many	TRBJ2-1	CASSFRSGNEQFF	TGTGCCAGCAGTTTTAGATCAGGCAATGAGCAGTTCTTC
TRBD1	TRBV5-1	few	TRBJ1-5	CASSPKTGGNQPQHF	TGCGCCAGCAGCCCTAAGACAGGGGGCAATCAGCCCCAGCATTTT
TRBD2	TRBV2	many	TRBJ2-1	CASRLLAGSYNEQFF	TGTGCCAGCAGGCTCCTAGCGGGGTCCTACAATGAGCAGTTCTTC
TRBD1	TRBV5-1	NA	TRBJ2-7	CASSTSGTGDEQYF	TGCGCCAGCAGCACTTCCGGGACAGGGGACGAGCAGTACTTC
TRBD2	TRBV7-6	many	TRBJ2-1	CASSLLSGGIGYEQFF	TGTGCCAGCAGCCTCCTTAGCGGGGGAATAGGGTATGAGCAGTTCTTC
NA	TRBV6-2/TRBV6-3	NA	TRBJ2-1	CASQKGTANNEQFF	TGTGCCAGCCAAAAGGGAACCGCAAACAATGAGCAGTTCTTC
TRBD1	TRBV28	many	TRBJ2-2	CASSSPRQGKTGELFF	TGTGCCAGCAGTTCCCCTCGACAGGGGAAGACCGGGGAGCTGTTTTTT
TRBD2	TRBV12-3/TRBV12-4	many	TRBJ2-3	CASSLEGSGLAMTDTQYF	TGTGCCAGCAGTTTGGAAGGATCGGGACTAGCGATGACAGATACGCAGTATTTT
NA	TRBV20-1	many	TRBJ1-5	CSAREVSNQPQHF	TGCAGTGCTAGGGAGGTCAGCAATCAGCCCCAGCATTTT
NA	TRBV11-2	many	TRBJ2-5	CASSQLGVRGVQETQYF	TGTGCCAGCAGCCAGTTGGGGGTCCGAGGGGTCCAAGAGACCCAGTACTTC
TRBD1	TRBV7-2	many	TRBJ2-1	CASSLYPIRDRGDNEQFF	TGTGCCAGCAGTCTATACCCGATCCGGGACAGGGGGGACAATGAGCAGTTCTTC
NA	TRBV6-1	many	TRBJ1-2	CASRPSDTPKGYTF	TGTGCCAGCAGACCTTCAGACACCCCGAAAGGCTACACCTTC
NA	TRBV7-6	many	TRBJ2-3	CASSPTGAPTDTQYF	TGTGCCAGCAGCCCGACCGGTGCCCCCACAGATACGCAGTATTTT
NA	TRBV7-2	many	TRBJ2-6	CASSRVSGANVLTF	TGTGCCAGCAGCAGGGTCTCTGGGGCCAACGTCCTGACTTTC
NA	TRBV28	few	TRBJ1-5	CASSLYNRQSGQPQHF	TGTGCCAGCAGTTTATATAATAGGCAGTCCGGTCAGCCCCAGCATTTT
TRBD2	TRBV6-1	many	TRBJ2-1	CASSRSGGVTNEQFF	TGTGCCAGCAGTCGTAGCGGGGGGGTTACAAATGAGCAGTTCTTC
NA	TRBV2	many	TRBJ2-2	CASYRETNTGELFF	TGTGCCAGCTACAGGGAGACGAACACCGGGGAGCTGTTTTTT